This T cell receptor (beta chain) was captured by sequencing in a study of a mutant IDH1 vaccine in newly diagnosed glioma. CDR3 length equals 14 residues. Germline V gene sequence: CDR1 SGHDT, CDR2 YYEEEE. The V gene lost 0 bases and the J gene lost 3 bases, with 10 bases spanning the gap. About this clone itself: Its antigen is undetermined.

TCRdb keeps only in-frame clones here, not all; method: immunoSEQ multiplex PCR. The sample yields 35,000 to 50,000 clones, approximately 90% seen once. Regarding time point: week 23, last vaccination. Vaccine doses each comprised 300 ug of mutant IDH1 20-mer peptide, with topical imiquimod. The clonotype comes from a man aged 45-65 years with glioma. The material was PBMCs, obtained from a glioma patient whose treatment included an IDH1 peptide vaccine. This rearrangement joins TRBV5-6 to TRBJ2-7, with D unresolved. CDR3 amino acids: CASSLAARSYEQYF. CDR3 DNA: TGTGCCAGCAGCTTGGCGGCAAGGAGCTACGAGCAGTACTTC.